This TCR beta chain was sequenced during a study of blood T cell repertoires in COVID-19. Study details: The cDNA or gDNA used as material had been derived from T cells, B-cell-depleted T cells, or PBMCs.

This clone was seen a single time. Assay: immunoSEQ multiplex PCR; the TCRdb copy retains only in-frame clones and omits some. The table shows hundreds of thousands of clones, with over 75% occurring only once. This clonotype was obtained from a man between 18 and 35 years old with active or convalescent COVID-19. Sequenced material: peripheral blood.

In DNA form, the CDR3 reads TGTGCCAGCAGCTTGTCCCTCACAGGGCAACATGGCTACACCTTC. It yields the protein CASSLSLTGQHGYTF. This chain joins TRBV5-5 and TRBJ1-2; tentatively, D is TRBD1 (6 bases). Trimming removed 1 base from V and 6 bases from J, with 16 bases in between. CDR1 is SGHKS and CDR2 is YYEKEE in the germline V gene (reference sequence). The CDR3 covers 15 residues.